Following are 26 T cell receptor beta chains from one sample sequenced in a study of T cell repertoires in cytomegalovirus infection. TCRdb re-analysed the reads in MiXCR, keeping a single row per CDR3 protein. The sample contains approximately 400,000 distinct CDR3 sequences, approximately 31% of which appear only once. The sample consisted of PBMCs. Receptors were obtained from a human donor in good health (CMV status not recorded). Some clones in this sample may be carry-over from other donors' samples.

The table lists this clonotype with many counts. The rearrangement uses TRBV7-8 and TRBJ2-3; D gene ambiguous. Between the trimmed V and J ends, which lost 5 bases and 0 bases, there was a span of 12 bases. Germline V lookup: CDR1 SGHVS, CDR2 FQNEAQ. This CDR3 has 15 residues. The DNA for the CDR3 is TGTGCCAGCAGCCCCCAGGTGCCCAGCACAGATACGCAGTATTTT. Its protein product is CASSPQVPSTDTQYF. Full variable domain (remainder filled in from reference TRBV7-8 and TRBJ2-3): GAGVSQSPRYKVAKRGQDVALRCDPISGHVSLFWYQQALGQGPEFLTYFQNEAQLDKSGLPSDRFFAERPEGSVSTLKIQRTQQEDSAVYLCASSPQVPSTDTQYFGPGTRLTVL.

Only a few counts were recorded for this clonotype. The CDR3 sequence is CASSIRTGSVQETQYF. Here the CDR3 DNA reads TGTGCCAGTAGTATTCGGACAGGGAGTGTCCAAGAGACCCAGTACTTC. The chain combines TRBV19 with TRBJ2-5, with TRBD1 matching 8 bases. V lost 3 bases, J lost 1 base, and 7 bases stayed unmatched. Per germline, CDR1 LNHDA and CDR2 SQIVND (reference sequence). The CDR3 is made up of 16 amino acids.

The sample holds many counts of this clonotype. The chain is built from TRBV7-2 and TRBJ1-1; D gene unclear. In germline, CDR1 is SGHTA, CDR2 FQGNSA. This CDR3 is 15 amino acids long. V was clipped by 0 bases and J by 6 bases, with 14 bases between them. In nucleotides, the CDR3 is TGTGCCAGCAGCTTAGCTTCGGACCGGGTCGCTGAAGCTTTCTTT. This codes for CASSLASDRVAEAFF.

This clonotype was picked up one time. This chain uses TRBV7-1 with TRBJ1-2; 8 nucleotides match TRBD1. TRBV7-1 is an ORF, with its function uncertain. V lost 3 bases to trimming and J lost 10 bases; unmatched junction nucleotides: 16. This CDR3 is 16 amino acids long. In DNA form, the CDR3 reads TGTGCCAGCAGCTCCCTAACCGGGACAGGCCCCCATGTCTACACCTTC. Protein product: CASSSLTGTGPHVYTF.

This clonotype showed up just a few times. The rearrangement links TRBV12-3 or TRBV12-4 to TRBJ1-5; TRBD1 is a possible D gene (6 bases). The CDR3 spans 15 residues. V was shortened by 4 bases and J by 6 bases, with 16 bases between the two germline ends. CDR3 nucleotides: TGTGCCAGCAGTTCCGGAACAGGGATTCGTCAGCCCCAGCATTTT. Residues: CASSSGTGIRQPQHF.

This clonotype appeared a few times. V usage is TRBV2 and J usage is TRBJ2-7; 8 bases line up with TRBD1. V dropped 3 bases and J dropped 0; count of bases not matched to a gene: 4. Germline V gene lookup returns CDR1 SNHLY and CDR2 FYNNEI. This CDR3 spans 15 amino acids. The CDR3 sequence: CASSDDRGSSYEQYF. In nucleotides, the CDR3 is TGTGCCAGCAGTGATGACAGGGGCTCCTCCTACGAGCAGTACTTC.

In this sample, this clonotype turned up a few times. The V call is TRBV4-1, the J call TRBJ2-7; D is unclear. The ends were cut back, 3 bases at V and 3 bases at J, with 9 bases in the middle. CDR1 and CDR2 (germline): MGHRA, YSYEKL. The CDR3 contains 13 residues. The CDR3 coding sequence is TGCGCCAGCAGCCATAGGCAGTTCTACGAGCAGTACTTC. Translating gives CASSHRQFYEQYF.

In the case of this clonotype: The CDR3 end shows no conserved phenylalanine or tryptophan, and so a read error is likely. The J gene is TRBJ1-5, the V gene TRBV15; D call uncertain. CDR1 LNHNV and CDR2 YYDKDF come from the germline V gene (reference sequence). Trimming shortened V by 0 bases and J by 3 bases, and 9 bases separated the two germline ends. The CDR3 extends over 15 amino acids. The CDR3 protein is CATSRDGVDNQPQHL. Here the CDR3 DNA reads TGTGCCACCAGCAGAGATGGGGTAGACAATCAGCCCCAGCATTTG.

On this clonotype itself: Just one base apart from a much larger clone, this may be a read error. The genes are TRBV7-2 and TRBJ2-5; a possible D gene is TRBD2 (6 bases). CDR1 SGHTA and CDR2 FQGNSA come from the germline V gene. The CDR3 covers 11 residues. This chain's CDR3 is CASRLTSPQYF. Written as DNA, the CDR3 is TGTGCCAGCCGCTTAACTAGCCCTCAGTACTTC.

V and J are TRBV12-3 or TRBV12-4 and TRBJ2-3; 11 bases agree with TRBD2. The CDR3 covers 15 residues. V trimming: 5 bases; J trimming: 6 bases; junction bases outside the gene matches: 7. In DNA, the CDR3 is TGTGCCAGCAGTCCGGGACTAGCGGTTTCCGATACGCAGTATTTT. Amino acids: CASSPGLAVSDTQYF.

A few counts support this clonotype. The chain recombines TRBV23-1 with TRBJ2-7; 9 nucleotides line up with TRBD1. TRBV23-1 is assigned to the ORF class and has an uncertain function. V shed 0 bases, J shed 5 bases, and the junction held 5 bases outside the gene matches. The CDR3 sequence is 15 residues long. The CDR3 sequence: CASSQSFGTGNEQYF. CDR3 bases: TGCGCCAGCAGTCAATCTTTCGGGACAGGGAACGAGCAGTACTTC.

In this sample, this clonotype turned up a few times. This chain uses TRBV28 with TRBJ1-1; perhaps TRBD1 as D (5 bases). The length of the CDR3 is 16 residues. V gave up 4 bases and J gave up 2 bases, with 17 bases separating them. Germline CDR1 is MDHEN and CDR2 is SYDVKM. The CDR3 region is CASSSRQLLGNTEAFF. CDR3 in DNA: TGTGCCAGCAGTTCAAGACAGCTTCTAGGTAACACTGAAGCTTTCTTT.

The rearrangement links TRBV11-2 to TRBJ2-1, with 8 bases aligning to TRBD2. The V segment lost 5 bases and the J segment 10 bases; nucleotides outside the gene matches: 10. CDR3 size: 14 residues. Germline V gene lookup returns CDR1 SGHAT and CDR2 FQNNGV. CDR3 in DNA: TGTGCCAGCAGCACTAGCGGAGGGGCGAAGGAGCAGTTCTTC. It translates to CASSTSGGAKEQFF.

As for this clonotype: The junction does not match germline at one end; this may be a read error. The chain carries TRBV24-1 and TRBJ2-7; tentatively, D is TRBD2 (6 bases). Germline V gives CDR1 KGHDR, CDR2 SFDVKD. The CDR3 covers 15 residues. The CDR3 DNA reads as TGTGCCACCGGTGATAACCGCCTTAGCGGCTACGAGCAGTACTTC. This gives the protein CATGDNRLSGYEQYF.

Here the CDR3 reads CSAQTGGRANNQPQHF. Written as DNA, the CDR3 is TGCAGTGCCCAAACTGGGGGCAGGGCAAACAATCAGCCCCAGCATTTT. V and J are TRBV20-1 and TRBJ1-5; D is possibly TRBD1 (6 bases). The CDR3 contains 16 residues. Trimming took off 6 bases at V and 3 bases at J, with 21 bases between the two ends. The germline gives CDR1 DFQATT, CDR2 SNEGSKA (reference sequence).

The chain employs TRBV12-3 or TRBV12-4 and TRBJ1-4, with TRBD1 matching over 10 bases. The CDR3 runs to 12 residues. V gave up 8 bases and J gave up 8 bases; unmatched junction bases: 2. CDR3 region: CASGQGEEKLFF. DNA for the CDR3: TGTGCCAGCGGACAGGGGGAAGAAAAACTGTTTTTT.

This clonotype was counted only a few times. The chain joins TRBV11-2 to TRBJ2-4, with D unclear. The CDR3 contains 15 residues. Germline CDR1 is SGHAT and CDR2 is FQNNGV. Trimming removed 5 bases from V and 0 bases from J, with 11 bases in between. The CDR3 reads CASSPLALAKNIQYF. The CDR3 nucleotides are TGTGCCAGCAGCCCCTTGGCCCTAGCCAAAAACATTCAGTACTTC.

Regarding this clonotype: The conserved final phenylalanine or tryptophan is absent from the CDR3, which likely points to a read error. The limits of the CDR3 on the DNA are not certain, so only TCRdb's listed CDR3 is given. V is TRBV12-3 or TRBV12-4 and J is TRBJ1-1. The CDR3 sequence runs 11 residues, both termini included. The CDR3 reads CASSFHSEDYC.

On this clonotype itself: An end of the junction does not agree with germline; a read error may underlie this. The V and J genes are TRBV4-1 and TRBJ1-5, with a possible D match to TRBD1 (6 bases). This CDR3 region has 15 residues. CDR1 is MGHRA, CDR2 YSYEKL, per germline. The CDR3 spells CSSSQLQGGNQPQHF. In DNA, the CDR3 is TGCTCCAGCAGCCAGTTACAGGGAGGAAATCAGCCCCAGCATTTT.

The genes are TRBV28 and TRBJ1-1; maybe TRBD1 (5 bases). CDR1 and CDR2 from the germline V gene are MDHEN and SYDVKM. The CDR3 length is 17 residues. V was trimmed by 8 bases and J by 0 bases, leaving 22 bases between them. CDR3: CASSDLQGLTMNTEAFF. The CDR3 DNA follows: TGTGCCAGCTCGGACTTGCAGGGCCTGACCATGAACACTGAAGCTTTCTTT.

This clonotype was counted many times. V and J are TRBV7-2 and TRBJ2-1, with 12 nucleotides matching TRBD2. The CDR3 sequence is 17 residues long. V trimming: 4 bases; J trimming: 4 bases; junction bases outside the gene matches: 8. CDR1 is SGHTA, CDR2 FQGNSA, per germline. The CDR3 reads CASSSLAGGPKYNEQFF. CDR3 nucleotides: TGTGCCAGCAGCTCTCTAGCGGGGGGGCCGAAATACAATGAGCAGTTCTTC.

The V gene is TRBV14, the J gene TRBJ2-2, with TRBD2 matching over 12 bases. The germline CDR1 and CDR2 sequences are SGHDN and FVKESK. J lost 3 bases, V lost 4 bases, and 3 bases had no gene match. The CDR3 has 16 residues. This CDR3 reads CASSPWTSGDTGELFF. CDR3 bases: TGTGCCAGCAGCCCATGGACTAGCGGGGACACCGGGGAGCTGTTTTTT.

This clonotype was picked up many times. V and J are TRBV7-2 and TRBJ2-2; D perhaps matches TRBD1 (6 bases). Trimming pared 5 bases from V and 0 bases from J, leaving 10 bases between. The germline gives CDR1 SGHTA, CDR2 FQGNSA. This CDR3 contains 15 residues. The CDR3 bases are TGTGCCAGCAGCGTACGGACAGCGAACACCGGGGAGCTGTTTTTT. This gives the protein CASSVRTANTGELFF.

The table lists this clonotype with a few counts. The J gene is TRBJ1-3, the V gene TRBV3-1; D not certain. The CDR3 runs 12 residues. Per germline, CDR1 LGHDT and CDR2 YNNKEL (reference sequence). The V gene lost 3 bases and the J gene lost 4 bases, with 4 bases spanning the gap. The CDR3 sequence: CASSQRGNTIYF. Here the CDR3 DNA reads TGTGCCAGCAGCCAGAGGGGAAACACCATATATTTT. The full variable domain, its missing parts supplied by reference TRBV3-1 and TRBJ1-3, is DTAVSQTPKYLVTQMGNDKSIKCEQNLGHDTMYWYKQDSKKFLKIMFSYNNKELIINETVPNRFSPKSPDKAHLNLHINSLELGDSAVYFCASSQRGNTIYFGEGSWLTVV.

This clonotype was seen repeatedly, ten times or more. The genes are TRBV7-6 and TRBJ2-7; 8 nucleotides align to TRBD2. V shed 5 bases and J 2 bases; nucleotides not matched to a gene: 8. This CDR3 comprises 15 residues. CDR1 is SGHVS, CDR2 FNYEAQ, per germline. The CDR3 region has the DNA TGTGCCAGCAGCCCCGCGGGGGGCCAGGCCTACGAGCAGTACTTC. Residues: CASSPAGGQAYEQYF.

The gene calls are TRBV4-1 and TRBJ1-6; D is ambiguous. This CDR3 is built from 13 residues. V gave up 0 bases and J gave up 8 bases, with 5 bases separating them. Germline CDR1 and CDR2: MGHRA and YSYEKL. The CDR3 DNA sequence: TGCGCCAGCAGCCAAGAATGGGATTCACCCCTCCACTTT. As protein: CASSQEWDSPLHF.